The entry that follows covers one TCR beta chain sequence. The CDR3 is made up of 13 amino acids. V lost 5 bases and J 7 bases, leaving 11 bases between the germline ends. Germline CDR1 and CDR2: SGHTA and FQGNSA. Using immunoSEQ multiplex PCR, the repertoire was profiled, and TCRdb retains in-frame clones only, with some absent. The table lists 160,000 or so clones, 87% of them singletons. This sample was included in a study of blood T cell repertoires in COVID-19. This clonotype was sampled from a woman in her 70s with COVID-19, enrolled during active disease. Sequencing input: peripheral blood. The rearrangement links TRBV7-2 to TRBJ2-2; D is possibly TRBD1 (6 bases). The CDR3 sequence: CASSPTGFGELFF. Written as DNA, the CDR3 is TGTGCCAGCAGCCCCACAGGGTTCGGGGAGCTGTTTTTT.